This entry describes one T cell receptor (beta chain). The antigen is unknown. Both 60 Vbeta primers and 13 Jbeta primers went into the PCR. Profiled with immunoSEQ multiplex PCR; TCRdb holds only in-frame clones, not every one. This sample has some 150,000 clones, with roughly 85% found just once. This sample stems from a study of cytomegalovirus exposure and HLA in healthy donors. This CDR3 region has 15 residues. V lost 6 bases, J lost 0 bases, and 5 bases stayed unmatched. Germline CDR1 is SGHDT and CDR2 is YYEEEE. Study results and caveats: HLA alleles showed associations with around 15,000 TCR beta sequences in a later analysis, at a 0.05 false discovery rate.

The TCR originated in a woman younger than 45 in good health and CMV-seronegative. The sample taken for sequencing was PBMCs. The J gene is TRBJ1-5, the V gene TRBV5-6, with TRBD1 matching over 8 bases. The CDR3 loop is CASMLRGPSNQPQHF. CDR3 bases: TGTGCCAGCATGCTCAGGGGGCCTAGCAATCAGCCCCAGCATTTT. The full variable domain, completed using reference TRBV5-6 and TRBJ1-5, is DAGVTQSPTHLIKTRGQQVTLRCSPKSGHDTVSWYQQALGQGPQFIFQYYEEEERQRGNFPDRFSGHQFPNYSSELNVNALLLGDSALYLCASMLRGPSNQPQHFGDGTRLSIL.